This T cell receptor (beta chain) was captured in a study of blood T cells in healthy people across ages. V lost 5 bases and J lost 4, with 17 bases in between. CDR3 size: 15 residues. Germline loops: CDR1 MDHEN, CDR2 SYDVKM. Sample-barcoded 5' priming and a J-beta primer mix drove a second PCR of 7 to 11 cycles. A tag from a template-switch adaptor with 12 random nucleotides marked each cDNA molecule. TCRdb ran MiXCR on the 5' RACE reads and lists one entry per CDR3 protein. The table has about 1 million distinct CDR3 sequences, under 45% seen once. The sequenced material came from blood. The chain carries TRBV28 and TRBJ2-5, with D possibly being TRBD2 (6 bases). The sequence was obtained from a woman aged 55-69 years in good health. The CDR3 DNA reads as TGTGCCAGCAGTGGTAGCGGAGTGGGGCGAGAGACCCAGTACTTC. Translation gives CASSGSGVGRETQYF. Together with reference TRBV28 and TRBJ2-5, the CDR3 gives the full variable domain: DVKVTQSSRYLVKRTGEKVFLECVQDMDHENMFWYRQDPGLGLRLIYFSYDVKMKEKGDIPEGYSVSREKKERFSLILESASTNQTSMYLCASSGSGVGRETQYFGPGTRLLVL.